A selection of T cell receptor beta chains follows, all from one sample in a study of technical replicates of blood from several donors. TCRdb's table, derived via immunoSEQ multiplex PCR, lists solely in-frame clones and lacks some. Here the sample spans tens of thousands of clones, roughly 90% being singletons. The sample comprised PBMCs. The receptors derive from a human donor in good health. Some clones in this sample may be carry-over from other donors' samples. The CDR3 runs from the conserved cysteine through the conserved F or W. The D gene is left open where the match is weak. Rows give clone size only sometimes, using once, few, many, or a class for an expanded clone.

abundance	d_gene	v_gene	j_gene	CDR3aa	CDR3nt
NA	NA	TRBV4-3	TRBJ2-3	CASSQDEGDTQYF	TGCGCCAGCAGCCAAGATGAGGGAGATACGCAGTATTTT
NA	NA	TRBV5-1	TRBJ2-7	CASSFTGSSYEQYF	TGCGCCAGCAGCTTCACAGGGAGCTCCTACGAGCAGTACTTC
NA	TRBD1	TRBV6-6	TRBJ2-7	CASSYSKRGRRNEQYF	TGTGCCAGCAGTTACTCGAAAAGGGGGCGCAGGAACGAGCAGTACTTC
NA	NA	TRBV6-5	TRBJ2-7	CASSYSNYGEQYF	TGTGCCAGCAGTTACTCGAATTACGGCGAGCAGTACTTC
NA	TRBD2	TRBV7-3	TRBJ2-1	CASSLPPGGEQFF	TGTGCCAGCAGCTTACCTCCGGGAGGTGAGCAGTTCTTC
NA	NA	TRBV9	TRBJ2-3	CASSVGGQQITTDTQYF	TGTGCCAGCAGCGTAGGAGGACAGCAAATTACTACAGATACGCAGTATTTT
medium-sized	TRBD1	TRBV5-4	TRBJ2-7	CASSLEGAGGHEQYF	TGTGCCAGCAGCTTGGAGGGGGCAGGGGGACACGAGCAGTACTTC
NA	TRBD2	TRBV29-1	TRBJ2-1	CSPLGVGAGGANEQFF	TGCAGCCCCCTGGGGGTGGGAGCGGGAGGCGCCAATGAGCAGTTCTTC
NA	NA	TRBV5-4	TRBJ1-1	CASSFQGSNTEAFF	TGTGCCAGCAGCTTCCAGGGATCGAACACTGAAGCTTTCTTT
NA	TRBD2	TRBV6-4	TRBJ2-1	CASPGTSDDELYNEQFF	TGTGCCAGCCCGGGGACTAGCGACGACGAGTTATACAATGAGCAGTTCTTC
NA	NA	TRBV7-3	TRBJ1-1	CASSLNRETEAFF	TGTGCCAGCAGCTTAAACAGGGAAACTGAAGCTTTCTTT
NA	NA	TRBV5-6	TRBJ2-2	CASSLDRGSYTGELFF	TGTGCCAGCAGCTTGGATCGGGGGAGTTACACCGGGGAGCTGTTTTTT